This TCR beta chain stems from a study of blood T cell repertoires in COVID-19. Profiling relied on immunoSEQ multiplex PCR, and the TCRdb table lists in-frame clones only, not all of them. The repertoire holds about 180,000 clones, approximately 86% seen once, with roughly 2.9% in the top ten. CDR1 SQVTM and CDR2 ANQGSEA come from the germline V gene. The CDR3 loop spans 13 amino acids. The V segment lost 7 bases and the J segment 7 bases; nucleotides outside the gene matches: 8. This rearrangement joins TRBV29-1 to TRBJ1-4, with TRBD1 matching over 8 bases. This clonotype originated in a woman aged 25-40 years with active or convalescent COVID-19. Specimen: peripheral blood. The CDR3 is CSASGTGGEKLFF. In DNA, the CDR3 is TGCAGCGCCTCCGGGACAGGAGGTGAAAAACTGTTTTTT.